This TCR beta chain is from a study of control samples from healthy donors and cancer patients. Method: immunoSEQ multiplex PCR; TCRdb's copy keeps in-frame clones and lacks some. Among about 75,000 clones listed, roughly 94% were seen once. The V end was cut by 4 bases, the J end by 8 bases, with 23 bases between. CDR3 length equals 16 residues. CDR1 is LGHNA and CDR2 is YSLEER in the germline V gene. V is TRBV4-3 and J is TRBJ1-2; no clear D gene. The clonotype originates from a woman aged 40 to 55 in good health. The sequenced sample consisted of blood. The CDR3 DNA sequence: TGCGCCAGCAGCCCCGACAAGAGACTATCTATGGGGGGCTACACCTTC. Encoded protein: CASSPDKRLSMGGYTF.